This T cell receptor beta chain was retrieved from a study of cytomegalovirus exposure and HLA in healthy donors. Findings of the study overall: For most TCR beta V segments, an earlier analysis put the productive rate at about 87% or about 30% of the time.

To note about this clone: No antigen is known for it.

Primers: 60 Vbeta forward and 13 Jbeta reverse. The assay was immunoSEQ multiplex PCR, and TCRdb's table has in-frame clones only and misses some. The sample carries around 130,000 clones, around 83% recorded once. The CDR3 has 14 residues. After removal of 2 bases from V and 3 bases from J, the junction contained 2 bases not matched to a gene. Germline CDR1 KGHSY, CDR2 FQNENV. The J gene is TRBJ1-2, the V gene TRBV16; 8 bases are shared with TRBD1. Input material: PBMCs. The TCR originated in a woman under 30 in good health and CMV-seropositive. CDR3 DNA: TGTGCCAGCAGCCAAGCGACAGGGGACTATGGCTACACCTTC. Encoded protein: CASSQATGDYGYTF.